This TCR beta chain was sequenced during a study of blood T cell repertoires in COVID-19. With 7 bases clipped from V and 7 bases from J, the junction kept 5 bases outside the gene matches. The CDR3 contains 12 residues. As processed by the authors: Nucleated cell number was recorded as an estimate derived from reference gene primer amplification. Sequenced by immunoSEQ multiplex PCR; TCRdb stores in-frame clones only, minus some. V and J calls and clone size come straight from that table; D and trimming were deduced from the DNA. Of 120,000 or so clones detected, around 80% appear once; the ten largest clones hold under 2.5%.

The chain has TRBV12-3 or TRBV12-4 and TRBJ1-1; 8 positions match TRBD1. The sequenced sample was peripheral blood. This clonotype was sampled from a man in his 70s with acute or convalescent COVID-19. CDR3 sequence reads: CASTRTGFEAFF. The CDR3 DNA reads TGTGCCAGCACCCGGACAGGGTTTGAAGCTTTCTTT.